This is a list of T cell receptor beta chains from one sample in a study of T cell repertoires in cytomegalovirus infection. Each CDR3 protein is one row after TCRdb ran MiXCR on the reads. The repertoire consists of over 300,000 distinct CDR3 sequences, with roughly a sixth occurring once and the leading ten covering around 11%. Specimen: PBMCs. The source of these receptors is a human donor in good health (CMV status not recorded). Some clones in this sample may be carry-over from other donors' samples. The CDR3 runs from the conserved cysteine through the conserved F or W. The D gene is left open where the match is weak. Part of the rows lack a size; the others show once, few, many or a class for expanded clones.

j_call d_call v_call cdr3_length clone_size cdr3_aa cdr3_nt
TRBJ1-2 TRBD1 TRBV4-1 16 few CASSHWDRSSNYGYTF TGCGCCAGCAGCCACTGGGACAGGAGCTCTAACTATGGCTACACCTTC
TRBJ2-1 TRBD1 TRBV4-2 17 NA CASSQEQGQAEYNEQFF TGTGCCAGCAGCCAAGAACAGGGACAGGCCGAATACAATGAGCAGTTCTTC
TRBJ1-4 NA TRBV7-9 12 few CASSLQNEKLFF TGTGCCAGCAGCTTACAGAATGAAAAACTGTTTTTT
TRBJ2-1 TRBD2 TRBV3-1 13 NA CASSQGTRGEQFF TGTGCCAGCAGCCAAGGGACTAGAGGTGAGCAGTTCTTC
TRBJ2-1 TRBD2 TRBV28 16 many CASNGATSGGRNEQFF TGTGCCAGCAACGGAGCGACTAGCGGGGGGAGGAATGAGCAGTTCTTC
TRBJ1-1 NA TRBV20-1 16 few CSARDFEAGGPFEAFF TGCAGTGCTAGAGATTTTGAAGCGGGGGGCCCCTTTGAAGCTTTCTTT
TRBJ2-1 NA TRBV5-6 17 few CASSLFYRQSSYNEQFF TGTGCCAGCAGCTTATTTTATAGGCAGAGCTCCTACAATGAGCAGTTCTTC
TRBJ2-7 TRBD2 TRBV7-8 15 few CASSLLGTSGYEQYF TGTGCCAGCAGCTTACTCGGGACTAGCGGCTACGAGCAGTACTTC
TRBJ2-5 TRBD2 TRBV6-6 15 few CASSSLAGGYETQYF TGTGCCAGCAGTAGTTTAGCGGGGGGCTACGAGACCCAGTACTTC
TRBJ2-2 NA TRBV19 12 few CASSITAGELFF TGTGCCAGTAGTATAACGGCTGGGGAGCTGTTTTTT
TRBJ2-1 NA TRBV5-6 13 few CASSLIVGNEQFF TGTGCCAGCAGCTTGATCGTCGGGAATGAGCAGTTCTTC
TRBJ2-3 NA TRBV7-8 16 many CASSPSRTAGTDTQYF TGTGCCAGCAGCCCCTCAAGGACCGCCGGCACAGATACGCAGTATTTT
TRBJ1-1 TRBD1 TRBV23-1 17 NA CASSLVPMGQLNTEAFF TGCGCCAGCAGCCTTGTCCCTATGGGACAGCTGAACACTGAAGCTTTCTTT
TRBJ1-2 NA TRBV7-2 16 many CASSLALGSGYYGYTF TGTGCCAGCAGCTTAGCGCTCGGCAGCGGTTACTATGGCTACACCTTC
TRBJ1-6 NA TRBV27 12 NA CASRAYNSPLHF TGTGCCAGCAGGGCCTATAATTCACCCCTCCACTTT
TRBJ2-5 NA TRBV12-3/TRBV12-4 14 many CASSLNRISRVLYF TGTGCCAGCAGCTTGAATCGGATCTCCCGGGTGTTATACTTC
TRBJ2-7 TRBD1 TRBV3-1 16 NA CASSQTAGTAHQGQYF TGTGCCAGCAGCCAAACGGCCGGGACAGCCCACCAAGGGCAGTACTTC
TRBJ1-1 NA TRBV6-1 12 many CASSTQRHEAFF TGTGCCAGCAGTACACAGAGGCATGAAGCTTTCTTT
TRBJ1-5 NA TRBV28 15 NA CASSLFRPNLQPQHF TGTGCCAGCAGTTTGTTTAGGCCAAATCTTCAGCCCCAGCATTTT
TRBJ1-5 TRBD1 TRBV7-2 15 NA CASSQTGTSNQPQHF TGTGCCAGCAGCCAGACAGGGACCAGCAATCAGCCCCAGCATTTT
TRBJ2-2 NA TRBV7-2 16 many CASSPPPGLRAGELFF TGTGCCAGCAGCCCCCCCCCGGGACTGAGGGCCGGGGAGCTGTTTTTT
TRBJ1-6 NA TRBV6-1 16 many CASSEALTVGYSPLHF TGTGCCAGCAGTGAAGCTTTGACAGTCGGGTATTCACCCCTCCACTTT
TRBJ2-2 NA TRBV19 15 few CASSIVGESTGELFF TGTGCCAGTAGTATCGTCGGGGAGTCGACCGGGGAGCTGTTTTTT
TRBJ1-2 TRBD1 TRBV28 16 many CASKAPTSDRDGGYTF TGTGCCAGCAAGGCCCCAACTTCGGACAGGGATGGGGGCTACACCTTC
TRBJ2-5 NA TRBV19 15 NA CASSIVPDGKETQYF TGTGCCAGTAGTATAGTACCCGACGGGAAAGAGACCCAGTACTTC
TRBJ2-1 TRBD1 TRBV27 16 NA CASTPTGTGGGDEQFF TGTGCCAGCACCCCCACCGGGACAGGGGGTGGGGATGAGCAGTTCTTC
TRBJ1-4 NA TRBV12-3/TRBV12-4 15 NA CASSSTGATNEKLFF TGTGCCAGCAGTTCGACAGGAGCAACTAATGAAAAACTGTTTTTT
TRBJ2-3 NA TRBV7-2 16 few CASSLNGGSSTDTQYF TGTGCCAGCAGCTTAAACGGAGGCTCAAGCACAGATACGCAGTATTTT
TRBJ2-7 NA TRBV7-7 16 many CASSLKPGRILYEQYF TGTGCTAGCAGCTTAAAACCGGGACGGATTTTGTACGAGCAGTACTTC
TRBJ1-5 TRBD1 TRBV4-1 15 NA CASSQQDRKNQPQHF TGCGCCAGCAGCCAACAGGACAGGAAAAATCAGCCCCAGCATTTT
TRBJ1-2 TRBD1 TRBV20-1 21 few CSARDRNYFRDRGLTNYGYTF TGCAGTGCTAGAGATCGGAATTATTTTAGGGACAGGGGGCTCACTAACTATGGCTACACCTTC
TRBJ2-3 NA TRBV4-3 18 many CASSQDLRAGTSTDTQYF TGCGCCAGCAGCCAAGATCTCAGGGCAGGGACTTCCACAGATACGCAGTATTTT
TRBJ2-7 NA TRBV7-2 15 many CASTLASNEDYEQYF TGTGCCAGCACCTTGGCGAGTAACGAGGACTACGAGCAGTACTTC
TRBJ2-2 TRBD2 TRBV7-9 15 NA CASIRRGGFTGELFF TGTGCCAGCATCCGTCGGGGGGGATTCACCGGGGAGCTGTTTTTT
TRBJ1-1 TRBD1 TRBV6-2/TRBV6-3 12 many CASRQGTAEAFF TGTGCCAGCAGGCAGGGGACAGCTGAAGCTTTCTTT
TRBJ1-5 NA TRBV2 14 few CASSGQAGNQPQHF TGTGCCAGCAGTGGGCAGGCCGGCAATCAGCCCCAGCATTTT
TRBJ2-7 NA TRBV7-2 13 many CASSLDTDYEQYF TGTGCCAGCAGCTTAGATACAGACTACGAGCAGTACTTC